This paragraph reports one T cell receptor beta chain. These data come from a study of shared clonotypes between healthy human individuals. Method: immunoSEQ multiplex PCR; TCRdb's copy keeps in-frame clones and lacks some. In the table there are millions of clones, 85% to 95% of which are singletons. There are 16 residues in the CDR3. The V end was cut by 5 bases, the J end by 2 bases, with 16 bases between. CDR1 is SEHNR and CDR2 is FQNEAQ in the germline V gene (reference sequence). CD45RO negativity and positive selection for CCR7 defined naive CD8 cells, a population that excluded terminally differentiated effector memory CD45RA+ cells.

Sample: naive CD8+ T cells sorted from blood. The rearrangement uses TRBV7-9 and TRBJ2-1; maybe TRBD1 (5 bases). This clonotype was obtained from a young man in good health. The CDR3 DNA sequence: TGTGCCAGCAGCATACCTCTAGGGGCCACCTACAATGAGCAGTTCTTC. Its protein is CASSIPLGATYNEQFF.